Reported below is one T cell receptor (beta chain). Its antigen is undetermined. V was clipped by 7 bases and J by 10 bases, with 28 bases between them. Looked up from germline, CDR1 is LNHDA and CDR2 is SQIVND (reference sequence). The CDR3 length is 16 residues. The study excluded patients with uncontrolled infection, other autoimmune disease, pregnancy or lactation. The record originates from a study of T cells in Graves' hyperthyroidism and ophthalmopathy. General study results and limits: Ophthalmopathy was told apart from stable hyperthyroidism by a 13 V-J model. Prediction of ophthalmopathy progression came a median around 6 months pre-onset.

RNA transcripts served as the template for amplifying TCR beta CDR3 regions. The primer set for the first-round RT-PCR of the TCR CDR3 was HTBI. TCRdb called the multiplex PCR reads again in MiXCR, with one record for every CDR3 protein. The table shows 93,000 or so distinct CDR3 sequences, with about half occurring only once. The sample consisted of blood. V gene TRBV19 combines with J gene TRBJ2-5; tentative D call: TRBD2 (6 bases). The sequence came from a man aged 35 to 55 with Graves' hyperthyroidism. CDR3 protein: CASKGGAGSSGADQYF. The CDR3 DNA follows: TGTGCCAGTAAGGGAGGTGCAGGGAGCTCTGGGGCCGACCAGTACTTC. The full variable domain, completed using reference TRBV19 and TRBJ2-5, is DGGITQSPKYLFRKEGQNVTLSCEQNLNHDAMYWYRQDPGQGLRLIYYSQIVNDFQKGDIAEGYSVSREKKESFPLTVTSAQKNPTAFYLCASKGGAGSSGADQYFGPGTRLLVL.